The present entry profiles one TCR beta chain with its context. This clone has a single count. The clone's antigen remains unknown. Per-base qualities were not stored, and no clone one base away is much larger. The source of the sample is a study of cytomegalovirus exposure and HLA in healthy donors (TCRdb year 2017). Study-wide context: According to an earlier analysis of several hundred of the donors, about 179 million T cells yielded over 100 million unique TCR beta sequences and around 300 Gb of sequence data. Approximately 300 gigabases of sequencing data and tens of millions of unique TCR sequences made up an early release that covered 640 HLA-typed donors. The genetic ancestry cluster associated with self-reported Caucasian donors included roughly four fifths of the approximately 430 genotyped donors. The aim of the study was to test whether cataloging public T cell receptors could identify signatures of past pathogen exposure. Using immunosequencing, the study profiled T cell repertoires from about 650 subjects and related those repertoires to cytomegalovirus serostatus. Along with the roughly 700-subject first cohort, a separate validation cohort of over a hundred different subjects was used. The study combined high-throughput TCR immunosequencing, statistical association of individual TCRs with disease status, and machine learning to predict cytomegalovirus infection status. To study patterns of TCR occurrence, a later analysis re-analyzed previously published TCR beta repertoires from 500 to 850 donors and added high-resolution HLA genotyping. Rather than drawing on any new phenotypic data, the later analysis identified candidate immune exposures from TCR beta sequences and the way those sequences occurred across donors. In an earlier analysis of 587 of the donors, high-throughput TCR beta sequencing was used to judge whether each TCR beta V gene segment behaved as functional or pseudogenic. Donor age, sex, ethnicity and CMV serostatus were collected together with the repertoire data. In a later genetic analysis, genome-wide SNP genotypes for about 65% of the roughly 670 donors were used, and that subset was treated as a discovery cohort. All discovery cohort repertoires had been generated on a single sequencing platform. HLA typing included class I and class II loci at four-digit resolution. Typing coverage differed by locus: A, B, C, DRB1 and DQB1 were typed in about 620-630 donors, DQA1 in 522, DPA1 in 606, and DPB1 in just under 490. Five DR-DQ haplotypes were handled as single units for association and clustering because linkage in the cohort was strong. On average, roughly 250,000 unique TCR beta nucleotide sequences were sequenced per donor among about 400 genotyped donors of the cohort, with roughly a sixth of those sequences being non-productive.

Study-level results and caveats: Most TCR sequences were observed very rarely across donors, whereas some public TCRs were present in many individuals. According to a later genetic analysis, donors in an Asian-associated ancestry cluster had fewer N-insertions in productive TCRs than the approximately 670-donor mean. Several of the top co-occurrence clusters appeared to be linked to parvovirus B19, influenza, CMV and Epstein-Barr virus, according to a later analysis. Sequencing depth was assumed to be roughly uniform across donors in the presence/absence analyses, though that assumption may not hold. The classifier was reported to diagnose cytomegalovirus status with high specificity and sensitivity in both the original and validation cohorts. The study gave a list of over 150 TCR beta chains associated with cytomegalovirus. Correlated functional status among segregating V segments might reflect linkage disequilibrium, but an unknown experimental factor could not be ruled out. A further reported finding was that TCR beta sequences accurately predicted the HLA-A and HLA-B alleles for most subjects in the first cohort. A later genetic analysis associated a missense DCLRE1C variant with V-gene and J-gene trimming of TCR beta chains, and an independent cohort replicated the association. In vitro tests confirmed that a few of the cytomegalovirus-associated TCR beta chains recognize cytomegalovirus antigens. HLA typing was unavailable for some donors at each locus, so association tests used only the typed subset. In an earlier analysis of 587 of the donors, most TCR beta V segments appeared in productive rearrangements about 87% or about 30% of the time, broadly matching IMGT annotations. The authors suggested that the approach could potentially be generalized to other disease states and immunological phenotypes. Because counts were too low, about 15 rarely observed V segments, including chromosome 9 orphons, were left out of the earlier analysis of about 620 of the donors. When HLA alleles, especially DR and DQ, strongly co-occurred, TCR associations were difficult to assign to individual alleles. CMV serostatus was the only immune exposure information available for the cohort. In a later analysis, HLA-associated TCR beta chains showed more clonal expansion and lower generation probabilities than non-associated chains that were equally common. A group of highly shared sequence variants was considered likely to be a technical artifact of the sequencing pipeline. Some IMGT-functional V segments, including TRBV6-2 and TRBV6-3, could not be distinguished by the 87-base-pair reads and were therefore excluded. According to a later analysis, most CMV-associated TCR beta chains appeared to be HLA-restricted, and the HLA associations seemed to be driven largely by CMV exposure. In a later analysis, about 16,000 TCR beta sequences were associated with specific HLA alleles at a false discovery rate of 0.05. In a later analysis, the rate of TCR association differed among HLA loci, with DRB1 alleles having the most associated TCRs and HLA-C alleles having the fewest. Only TCR beta chains were sequenced in this cohort, and the absence of alpha or paired-chain data limited detectable features.

CDR1 SGHTA and CDR2 FQGNSA are derived from the germline V gene. Clipping removes 0 bases from V and 4 bases from J, with 5 as the unmatched junction base count. There are 15 amino acids in the CDR3, from cysteine to phenylalanine inclusive. The sequence is cut down to CDR3 DNA, 45 bases in frame from base 1. The cohort consisted of 650 to 850 healthy bone marrow donors. At the time of sampling, every cohort member was nominally healthy, though immune exposures that went unrecorded were likely present. The donor tested CMV seronegative and was one of the 352 seronegative cohort members. Every donor gave a peripheral blood sample, and the peripheral blood mononuclear cells from that sample were used for TCR beta sequencing. The Qiagen DNeasy Blood Extraction Kit was used to extract genomic DNA from the blood cell samples. To prepare the library, the immunoSEQ multiplex PCR assay was applied. The multiplex PCR relied on a mix of 60 forward primers for TCR Vbeta segments and 13 reverse primers for TCR Jbeta segments. A multiplex PCR assay on genomic DNA amplified the CDR3 region of rearranged TCR beta genes. The Illumina HiSeq System was used to sequence the amplified TCR beta libraries as 87-base-pair reads. As for the original processing: Across the 500 to 750 repertoires, a later analysis counted approximately 83 million unique TCR beta chains, roughly 11 million of which were shared by at least two donors. Raw reads were error-corrected and collapsed into unique sequences by a nearest-neighbor algorithm in which closely related sequences were merged to remove PCR and sequencing errors. To assign V, D and J gene segments, CDR3 sequences were aligned to IMGT reference sequences. For a sequence to be retained, a match of at least six nucleotides to both a V gene segment and a J gene segment was required. Rearrangements were called productive when the CDR3 lacked stop codons and stayed in frame with V and J; all others were non-productive. CDR3 was defined according to IMGT convention as the region running from the second conserved V-encoded cysteine to the conserved J-encoded phenylalanine. The earlier analysis of around 640 of the donors excluded sequences that lacked an unambiguous match to a single V gene segment. In an earlier analysis of approximately 590 of the donors, V segments were called functional above 56.7% productive rearrangements and were called segregating when the between-donor standard deviation exceeded 5%. A statistical classification framework was built for diagnosing cytomegalovirus status from the catalog of TCR beta chain sequences. In a later analysis, V and J genes were assigned by comparing TCR nucleotide sequences against IMGT/GENE-DB human TR gene sequences. In a later analysis, CDR3 sequences and most-parsimonious VDJ recombination scenarios were assigned using the TCRdist pipeline. A later analysis defined each TCR beta chain by its CDR3 amino acid sequence plus V-gene family, and excluded reads lacking a unique V-gene family. In a later analysis, approximately 590 highly shared, low-generation-probability nucleotide sequences were removed to address suspected cross-contamination and a sequencing artifact. A later analysis calculated a clonal expansion index for each public chain from normalized within-repertoire ranks of inferred template counts. In a later analysis, generation probabilities were computed using a VDJ recombination model fitted to out-of-frame rearrangements, and the results were checked against IGoR. A later analysis scored TCR-TCR, TCR-HLA and TCR-CMV co-occurrence with hypergeometric tests, applying a repertoire-size bias correction to TCR pairs. False discovery rates were estimated in a later analysis by permuting HLA or CMV assignments 20 times. In a later analysis, co-occurring TCRs were grouped using DBSCAN, with TCRdist sequence similarity added in when clustering inside HLA-allele-positive subsets. For co-occurrence clustering, repertoires with fewer than 30,000 or more than 120,000 public chains were excluded, along with four to six repertoires with anomalous nucleotide sharing. Not all clones reach the TCRdb copy of this immuneACCESS table, which keeps in-frame sequences only. Checked studies attribute under half of the gap to unresolved V genes and leave the rest unexplained. For V, J and clone size, that table is used; D and trimming come from the DNA. The sample table shows more than 95,000 clones, and approximately 80% are seen once. The ten most abundant clones make up 1.3% of the sample.

Material for sequencing was PBMCs. This receptor chain uses TRBV7-2 and TRBJ2-7; a stretch of 8 junction bases matches TRBD1. The receptor was isolated from a man aged 30-40 years in good health and CMV-seronegative. The CDR3 loop reads CASSLARDRIYEQYF. The sequenced DNA: TGTGCCAGCAGCTTAGCCCGGGACAGGATATACGAGCAGTACTTC.